This T cell receptor (beta chain) is drawn from a study of shared clonotypes between healthy human individuals (dated by TCRdb to the early 2020s). Regarding the study in general: The cohort comprised two women and a few men aged 18 to 49 years. For each donor, three plates each were used for CD4 naive and CD4 memory, two plates were used for CD8 naive, and one plate was used for CD8 memory. Blood TCR repertoires of 5 or 6 healthy adults were deeply sequenced to estimate repertoire size and the extent of clonotype sharing between individuals. Different laboratories and diverse techniques were used to prepare libraries and sequence TCR repertoires, to increase sequencing depth and limit assay-specific biases. Between about 0.94 and 8.9 billion PBMCs per donor were obtained by leukapheresis. The paper's findings and limits, for the study overall: Estimated clonotype richness was generally larger for naive than for memory subsets. Pairwise subsampling indicated that sequencing depth was expected to affect the degree of clonotype sharing among donors. Compared with non-shared clonotypes, clonotypes shared by all four sorted-subset donors had higher generation probabilities. Across several donors, 5% to 6% of naive CD4, approximately 3.5% of naive CD8, about 2% of memory CD4, and about 0.4% of memory CD8 clonotypes were shared. Because the study included only a small number of donors, the genetic and exposure-history diversity represented was limited. Sampling was limited to blood, and TCR repertoires in tissue likely differ from TCR repertoires in blood. Even with the large sequencing depth, rarefaction of the sorted-subset datasets indicated that sequencing was incomplete.

From cysteine to phenylalanine, the CDR3 is 13 amino acids long. CDR3 DNA is the only sequence kept; it has 39 bases, read in frame from the first base. For CDR1 and CDR2, the germline V gene lists SQVTM and ANQGSEA. V and J lose 3 bases and 3 bases, and a span of 8 bases separates them. On this clone: The specificity of this receptor is unknown. Base qualities were left out, and no much larger clone turns up one base away.

Healthy HIV-negative adults with no recently reported acute infections or vaccinations were included as donors. All donors were Caucasian adults living in Nashville, Tennessee, USA. CD4+ T cells were enriched by magnetic negative selection, after which naive cells were positively selected on CD45RA and the negative fraction was taken as the memory subset. After blood collection by leukapheresis, PBMCs were isolated using Ficoll-Histopaque density gradient centrifugation and then cryopreserved in the vapor phase of liquid nitrogen. Analytical flow cytometry was used to check the purity and quantity of each magnetically sorted T cell population. Genomic DNA was isolated from each sorted fraction and quantified by UV absorbance on a Nanodrop 2000c. Using the deep immunoSEQ assay, TCR CDR3 regions were amplified from genomic DNA by multiplex PCR. For each cell subset, the extracted genomic DNA was distributed evenly across all wells of several immunoSEQ 96-well plates, and each plate served as one replicate. Each replicate PCR for sorted subsets received about 200 ng genomic DNA, equal to roughly 33,000 T cell genomes. Purified libraries were measured with a Qubit 3.0 fluorometer, size-checked on a Bioanalyzer 2100, and measured again with the KAPA Library Quantification kit. Each immunoSEQ 96-well plate was sequenced on its own single-read 150-cycle Illumina NextSeq 550 flow cell. On the authors' methods: Because only junctional sequences without quality scores were contained in the immunoSEQ output, filtering matching that applied to full-length reads could not be performed. To assign V/J genes and CDR3, sequences were annotated against IMGT germline references using PyIR, a Python wrapper for IgBLAST v1.9. Any read was removed if the V/J assignment was weak (E-value above 1e-6), the CDR3 was missing, or the read contained stop codons, out-of-frame junctions, or ambiguous translated residues. V3J clonotypes were defined by identical inferred V gene, J gene, and CDR3 amino acid sequence. To compute the percentage overlap between repertoires, the number of shared unique clonotypes was divided by the size of the smaller repertoire. Richness of each repertoire was evaluated using RTK rarefaction, the Chao1 estimator, and Recon v2.1 estimates of unobserved clonotypes. OLGA was used to compute generation probabilities for all TCRbeta clonotypes that the gDNA method yielded from several donors. The source is immuneACCESS, and TCRdb retained only in-frame sequences with V and J called. Part of the clones is not carried over; for the studies checked, unresolved V genes explain less than half of this, and the remainder is unexplained. The V and J calls and the clone size are those of that table, but D and trimming were determined from the DNA. The sample records approximately 740,000 clones, under 80% of which are singletons. The ten largest clonotypes hold 1.5% to 2% of the sample.

This sequence originates from a woman younger than 45 in good health. In this chain, TRBV29-1 is recombined with TRBJ2-2; the D region is possibly TRBD1 or TRBD2, each matching across 5 bases. The sequenced sample consisted of memory CD4+ T cells sorted from blood. Explained via the paper, the cell subset or site label denotes: CD45RA-negative fraction. The DNA sequence reads TGCAGCGTTGAGGGGGTCGACACCGGGGAGCTGTTTTTT. Its protein product is CSVEGVDTGELFF.